Given below is one TCR beta chain in context. J gave up 1 base and V 5 bases, and 3 bases lay outside the gene matches. CDR3 length equals 15 residues. Looked up from germline, CDR1 is SEHNR and CDR2 is FQNEAQ (reference sequence). The sample comes from a study of radiotherapy plus CTLA-4 blockade in lung cancer. In the study overall: Objective responses were recorded in 15% to 20% of patients, with disease control recorded in 25% to 40%.

Method: immunoSEQ multiplex PCR; TCRdb's copy keeps in-frame clones and lacks some. The profile covers tens of thousands of clones, with around 80% appearing a single time and about 4% taken by the ten largest. The clonotype originates from a human donor with non-small cell lung cancer who had a partial response to radiotherapy plus ipilimumab. V is TRBV7-9 and J is TRBJ2-2; 8 bases map to TRBD1. The specimen comprised peripheral blood, sampled from a patient treated with radiotherapy plus ipilimumab. CDR3 nucleotide sequence: TGTGCCAGCAGCGCCGGGACAGGGAACACCGGGGAGCTGTTTTTT. Its protein is CASSAGTGNTGELFF.